This T cell receptor (beta chain) was profiled in a study of blood T cell repertoires in COVID-19. Study at large: Samples of COVID-19 (acute and convalescent) were obtained from the United States, Italy and Spain.

In the authors' workflow: The assay estimated nucleated cells by amplifying reference gene primers. Using immunoSEQ multiplex PCR, the repertoire was profiled, and TCRdb retains in-frame clones only, with some absent. That table is the source of V, J and clone size, and D and trimming were worked out from the DNA. The table includes some 350,000 clones, around 89% detected once. Material for sequencing was peripheral blood. The receptor comes from a man younger than 35 with active or convalescent COVID-19.

This chain's CDR3 is CASSLQRMPTEGSQPQHF. CDR3 DNA sequence: TGTGCCAGCAGTTTACAGAGGATGCCGACGGAGGGTAGTCAGCCCCAGCATTTT. The genes are TRBV28 and TRBJ1-5; D gene unclear. Germline CDR1 MDHEN, CDR2 SYDVKM. This CDR3 has 18 residues. V lost 2 bases and J lost 6, with 23 bases in between.